A single sample is the source of the 28 T cell receptor beta chains below, sequenced in a study of T cells in Graves' hyperthyroidism and ophthalmopathy. Researchers took RNA transcripts and amplified the TCR beta CDR3 regions from them. HTBI primers drove first-round RT-PCR of the TCR CDR3. MiXCR was run by TCRdb on the multiplex PCR reads, yielding one entry per CDR3 protein. The table records 550,000 to 600,000 distinct CDR3 sequences, 13% to 15% of them present only once. What was sequenced was blood. Receptors were obtained from a woman under 30 with Graves' ophthalmopathy.

The chain joins TRBV20-1 to TRBJ1-4, with TRBD1 matching 9 bases. Losses at the gene ends were 4 bases for V and 4 bases for J; bases not matched to a gene: 13. Germline values: CDR1 DFQATT, CDR2 SNEGSKA (reference sequence). The CDR3 totals 17 residues. The CDR3 sequence is CSAIKPTGGANNEKLFF. The CDR3 DNA follows: TGCAGTGCTATCAAACCCACAGGGGGCGCGAATAATGAAAAACTGTTTTTT.

This clonotype was seen a handful of times. The V call is TRBV6-2 or TRBV6-3, the J call TRBJ2-1, with 10 bases lining up with TRBD2. The trim removed 6 bases at V and 9 bases at J, leaving 14 bases unmatched. CDR3 length equals 16 residues. Germline CDR1 reads MNHEY; CDR2 reads SVGEGT. The CDR3 protein is CASSPHDASGRGEQFF. The CDR3 DNA reads as TGTGCCAGCAGCCCCCACGACGCTAGCGGGAGAGGTGAGCAGTTCTTC.

This sequence joins TRBV6-2 or TRBV6-3 and TRBJ2-5; D gene unclear. The CDR3 is 13 residues long. The V gene lost 2 bases and the J gene lost 4 bases, with 8 bases spanning the gap. Per the germline V gene, CDR1 is MNHEY and CDR2 is SVGEGT. Here the CDR3 reads CASSYPPSETQYF. The DNA for the CDR3 is TGTGCCAGCAGTTACCCCCCTTCAGAGACCCAGTACTTC.

At least ten counts were recorded for this clonotype. V gene TRBV14 combines with J gene TRBJ2-3; the match to TRBD2 covers 8 bases. CDR3 length: 15 amino acids. The germline gives CDR1 SGHDN, CDR2 FVKESK. J gave up 3 bases and V 6 bases, and 8 bases lay outside the gene matches. The CDR3 region has the DNA TGTGCCAGCAGACCACTAGCGGATAATACAGATACGCAGTATTTT. Encoded protein: CASRPLADNTDTQYF.

This clonotype was recorded many times. The chain combines TRBV6-1 with TRBJ1-1; no definite D call. This CDR3 is built from 13 residues. Germline V gives CDR1 MNHNS, CDR2 SASEGT. V lost 7 bases, J lost 2 bases, and 11 bases lay in between. CDR3 loop: CASTLVLNTEAFF. The CDR3 DNA is TGTGCCAGCACCCTCGTTTTAAACACTGAAGCTTTCTTT.

This clonotype came up many times. The rearrangement uses TRBV6-2 or TRBV6-3 and TRBJ2-1, with a possible D match to TRBD2 (5 bases). V was clipped by 0 bases and J by 5 bases, with 17 bases between them. Germline-derived CDR1 and CDR2 are MNHEY and SVGEGT. The CDR3 spans 17 residues. The CDR3 region is CASSYSRRPWGDNEQFF. In nucleotides, the CDR3 is TGTGCCAGCAGTTACTCGAGGCGGCCTTGGGGAGACAATGAGCAGTTCTTC.

This clonotype was seen just once. The chain employs TRBV12-3 or TRBV12-4 and TRBJ2-5, with D perhaps being TRBD1 or TRBD2 (5 bases each). The CDR3 runs 18 residues. V was cut by 6 bases and J by 2 bases, with 25 bases left in between. The CDR3 protein is CASSPTWSRDHPQETQYF. The CDR3 nucleotides read TGTGCCAGCAGCCCTACCTGGTCCCGGGACCACCCTCAAGAGACCCAGTACTTC.

This clonotype was counted only a few times. In nucleotides, the CDR3 is TGTGCCAGTAGTATAGACGGACAGGGGACAGGTATAGATACGCAGTATTTT. It codes for CASSIDGQGTGIDTQYF. The rearrangement uses TRBV19 and TRBJ2-3, with TRBD1 matching over 9 bases. The CDR3 consists of 17 residues. Germline CDR1 reads LNHDA; CDR2 reads SQIVND (reference sequence). Trimming cost V 0 bases and J 5 bases; bases outside gene matches: 9. The complete variable domain, with remaining parts taken from reference TRBV19 and TRBJ2-3, reads DGGITQSPKYLFRKEGQNVTLSCEQNLNHDAMYWYRQDPGQGLRLIYYSQIVNDFQKGDIAEGYSVSREKKESFPLTVTSAQKNPTAFYLCASSIDGQGTGIDTQYFGPGTRLTVL.

This clonotype was picked up many times. The chain has TRBV28 and TRBJ2-5; D may be TRBD1 or TRBD2 (5 bases each). Per germline, CDR1 MDHEN and CDR2 SYDVKM. Trimming left V 6 bases short and J 5 bases short, with 25 bases between. The CDR3 totals 17 residues. This chain's CDR3 is CASSSASAGRSRETQYF. CDR3 coding DNA: TGTGCCAGCAGCAGCGCCTCGGCAGGGAGAAGTCGCGAGACCCAGTACTTC.

The chain couples TRBV4-1 to TRBJ2-3; no reliable D call. Germline V CDR1 and CDR2: MGHRA, YSYEKL. Trimming pared 4 bases from V and 0 bases from J, leaving 14 bases between. The CDR3 contains 16 residues. The CDR3 coding sequence is TGCGCCAGCAGCCCCTTTGACTCAACTAGCACAGATACGCAGTATTTT. This translates into CASSPFDSTSTDTQYF.

This clonotype was seen at least ten times. The chain recombines TRBV28 with TRBJ1-1; D unresolved. Deletions cut 3 bases from V and 4 bases from J, with 12 bases between. The CDR3 is 14 amino acids. The germline V gene has CDR1 MDHEN and CDR2 SYDVKM. The CDR3 region is CASSLSRAFTEAFF. The DNA of the CDR3 is TGTGCCAGCAGTTTGAGTCGTGCATTCACTGAAGCTTTCTTT.

This clonotype was seen more than once but under ten times. The chain combines TRBV6-1 with TRBJ1-1; 9 nucleotides line up with TRBD1. The CDR3 length is 14 residues. The germline gives CDR1 MNHNS, CDR2 SASEGT. With V trimmed by 8 bases and J by 5 bases, 9 bases remained unmatched. The CDR3 spells CASQTTGGGTEAFF. In nucleotides, the CDR3 is TGTGCCAGCCAAACGACAGGGGGAGGTACTGAAGCTTTCTTT.

This clonotype was counted at least ten times. The CDR3: CATSAARQGRNQPQHF. CDR3 DNA sequence: TGTGCCACCAGTGCTGCCCGACAAGGGCGCAATCAGCCCCAGCATTTT. This chain links TRBV24-1 with TRBJ1-5, with D hard to call. This CDR3 region has 16 residues. Germline CDR1 KGHDR, CDR2 SFDVKD. The V end lost 5 bases, the J end lost 2 bases, and 15 bases lay between the germline ends.

In this sample, this clonotype turned up many times. This sequence joins TRBV20-1 and TRBJ2-5, with D perhaps given as TRBD1 or TRBD2 (5 bases each). Between the trimmed V and J ends, which lost 5 bases and 1 base, there was a span of 8 bases. Germline V gives CDR1 DFQATT, CDR2 SNEGSKA (reference sequence). This CDR3 has 12 amino acids. The CDR3 loop reads CSAAGTQETQYF. The CDR3 nucleotides are TGCAGTGCTGCCGGGACCCAAGAGACCCAGTACTTC.

This clonotype has just a few counts. The gene calls are TRBV6-2 or TRBV6-3 and TRBJ1-2; D is ambiguous. Per the germline V gene, CDR1 is MNHEY and CDR2 is SVGEGT. The CDR3 is 11 amino acids. V was trimmed by 8 bases and J by 1 base, leaving 5 bases between them. The CDR3 loop is CASGSNYGYTF. DNA of the CDR3: TGTGCCAGCGGGAGTAACTATGGCTACACCTTC.

The chain recombines TRBV27 with TRBJ2-5; 12 bases match TRBD2. The CDR3 contains 16 residues. The V gene's germline CDR1 is MNHEY and CDR2 SMNVEV (reference sequence). V lost 3 bases to trimming and J lost 5 bases; unmatched junction nucleotides: 7. The CDR3 coding sequence is TGTGCCAGCAGTTTTTGGCTAGCGGGGGGGGTGGAGACCCAGTACTTC. This codes for CASSFWLAGGVETQYF.

The V gene is TRBV5-1, the J gene TRBJ1-1, with D possibly being TRBD1 (6 bases). This CDR3 has 14 amino acids. Germline CDR1 reads SGHRS; CDR2 reads YFSETQ. V lost 4 bases, J lost 8 bases, and 18 bases lay in between. CDR3 sequence (DNA): TGCGCCAGCAGCAGCACCGGGACACCCAGCGAAGCTTTCTTT. This gives the protein CASSSTGTPSEAFF.

At least ten counts were recorded for this clonotype. The chain joins TRBV7-8 to TRBJ1-4, with 10 positions matching TRBD1. The CDR3 totals 15 residues. Germline values: CDR1 SGHVS, CDR2 FQNEAQ. The trim removed 4 bases at V and 8 bases at J, leaving 7 bases unmatched. The CDR3 DNA reads TGTGCCAGCAGCTCGAGACAGGGGGCAGAGGAAAAACTGTTTTTT. Protein product: CASSSRQGAEEKLFF. Together with reference TRBV7-8 and TRBJ1-4, the CDR3 gives the full variable domain: GAGVSQSPRYKVAKRGQDVALRCDPISGHVSLFWYQQALGQGPEFLTYFQNEAQLDKSGLPSDRFFAERPEGSVSTLKIQRTQQEDSAVYLCASSSRQGAEEKLFFGSGTQLSVL.

The rearrangement links TRBV7-8 to TRBJ2-1; 14 bases agree with TRBD2. The J segment lost 7 bases and the V segment lost 2 bases, leaving 13 bases of the junction unmatched. Germline CDR1 reads SGHVS; CDR2 reads FQNEAQ. The CDR3 extends over 19 amino acids. The CDR3 nucleotides read TGTGCCAGCAGCTTACCTTTTCCGGGGGGACTAGCGGGAGAGAATGAGCAGTTCTTC. Its protein is CASSLPFPGGLAGENEQFF.

This clonotype was counted ten times or more. This sequence joins TRBV20-1 and TRBJ2-7, with a tentative D call TRBD2 (5 bases). Per germline, CDR1 DFQATT and CDR2 SNEGSKA (reference sequence). The CDR3 runs 11 residues. CDR3 sequence reads: CSVLSGYEQYF. CDR3 nucleotide sequence: TGCAGCGTTTTGAGCGGATACGAGCAGTACTTC.

At least ten counts were recorded for this clonotype. V gene TRBV7-6 combines with J gene TRBJ2-7; the D gene is possibly TRBD1 (6 bases). V was clipped by 2 bases and J by 6 bases, with 11 bases between them. Germline-derived CDR1 and CDR2 are SGHVS and FNYEAQ. The CDR3 has 13 residues. CDR3 DNA sequence: TGTGCCAGCAGCTTAAAACAGGGCGGCGAGCAGTACTTC. This encodes CASSLKQGGEQYF. Using reference TRBV7-6 and TRBJ2-7 for the parts outside the CDR3, the full variable domain is GAGVSQSPRYKVTKRGQDVALRCDPISGHVSLYWYRQALGQGPEFLTYFNYEAQQDKSGLPNDRFSAERPEGSISTLTIQRTEQRDSAMYRCASSLKQGGEQYFGPGTRLTVT.

This clonotype is a singleton in its sample. This chain joins TRBV5-5 and TRBJ1-2; D remains unclear. CDR1 SGHKS and CDR2 YYEKEE come from the germline V gene (reference sequence). The germline V and J ends were trimmed by 1 base and 2 bases, with 12 bases remaining between them. The CDR3 length is 15 residues. The CDR3 spells CASSLFDTLNYGYTF. CDR3 bases: TGTGCCAGCAGCTTGTTTGACACCTTGAACTATGGCTACACCTTC.

This clonotype has only a few counts. The chain links TRBV10-3 to TRBJ1-5; 9 bases map to TRBD1. This CDR3 has 15 residues. Germline loops: CDR1 ENHRY, CDR2 SYGVKD. V trimming: 3 bases; J trimming: 6 bases; junction bases outside the gene matches: 6. In DNA form, the CDR3 reads TGTGCCATCAGTGAAGACAGGGGGTCTAGTCAGCCCCAGCATTTT. This sequence encodes CAISEDRGSSQPQHF.

V and J are TRBV6-1 and TRBJ2-1; a weak D match, TRBD1 (5 bases). The CDR3 loop spans 15 amino acids. Germline V lookup: CDR1 MNHNS, CDR2 SASEGT. The ends were cut back, 6 bases at V and 0 bases at J, with 12 bases in the middle. The CDR3 nucleotides read TGTGCCAGCAGCCTCATAGGGGACTCCTACAATGAGCAGTTCTTC. This encodes CASSLIGDSYNEQFF.

Note on this clonotype: A much larger clone differs by one base, so this may be a read error. The rearrangement uses TRBV6-4 and TRBJ1-1, with a possible D match to TRBD1 (5 bases). The CDR3 has 13 amino acids. CDR1 is MRHNA, CDR2 SNTAGT, per germline. V was shortened by 6 bases and J by 1 base, with 9 bases between the two germline ends. The CDR3 loop is CASRTTANTEAFF. The CDR3 coding sequence is TGTGCCAGCAGAACGACAGCGAACACTGAAGCTTTCTTT.

Ten or more counts support this clonotype. The chain uses TRBV24-1 and TRBJ2-1; 9 bases align to TRBD2. Germline V gives CDR1 KGHDR, CDR2 SFDVKD. Trimming at V came to 5 bases and at J to 5 bases, leaving 12 bases not matched to a gene. The CDR3 totals 17 residues. In DNA form, the CDR3 reads TGTGCCACCAGTGCCCACGGTAGCGGGAGAGGGAACAATGAGCAGTTCTTC. This codes for CATSAHGSGRGNNEQFF.

This clonotype was seen ten or more times. This sequence joins TRBV6-1 and TRBJ2-1; 11 bases map to TRBD1. Germline CDR1 and CDR2: MNHNS and SASEGT. The V gene end was trimmed by 6 bases and the J gene end by 5 bases; junction bases not matched to a gene: 6. This CDR3 is 15 amino acids long. DNA for the CDR3: TGTGCCAGCAGATACGGGGGACAGGGGGACAATGAGCAGTTCTTC. Residues: CASRYGGQGDNEQFF.

This clonotype was recorded many times. This sequence joins TRBV28 and TRBJ2-7, with D possibly matching TRBD2 (6 bases). V was trimmed by 6 bases and J by 4 bases, leaving 16 bases between them. Per germline, CDR1 MDHEN and CDR2 SYDVKM. The CDR3 consists of 14 residues. DNA for the CDR3: TGTGCCAGCAGCCGGCCGGGACTGACGTACGAGCAGTACTTC. This sequence encodes CASSRPGLTYEQYF.